The sequence of this TCR beta chain was determined in a study of OX40 agonist ivuxolimab in advanced cancers. About the study: Treatment of patients was with ivuxolimab, an agonistic anti-OX40 (CD134) antibody. Ivuxolimab was delivered to patients intravenously every 2 weeks at doses spanning 0.01 to 10 mg/kg. Study results and limitations: Low clonal expansion, among the lowest seen, marked partial responders at 0.1-3.0 mg/kg.

Autoimmune disease history or systemic immunosuppression led to patients being barred. This clone has a handful of counts. Its antigen is not known. Profiled with immunoSEQ multiplex PCR; TCRdb holds only in-frame clones, not every one. The repertoire has some 90,000 clones, around 86% of them found once; the top ten carry approximately 0.3%. Germline V gene data show CDR1 as SGHRS and CDR2 as YFSETQ. This CDR3 is 16 amino acids long. With 0 bases removed from V and 1 base from J, the gap between germline ends came to 8 bases. Sequenced here: CD4+ or CD8+ T cells sorted from blood, sampled in a trial of the OX40 agonist ivuxolimab. This chain links TRBV5-1 with TRBJ1-6; D is ambiguous. The origin of this receptor is an adult with an advanced solid tumor such as melanoma, head and neck, liver or kidney cancer. The CDR3 spells CASSLEGWSYNSPLHF. The CDR3 bases are TGCGCCAGCAGCTTGGAGGGTTGGTCCTATAATTCACCCCTCCACTTT.